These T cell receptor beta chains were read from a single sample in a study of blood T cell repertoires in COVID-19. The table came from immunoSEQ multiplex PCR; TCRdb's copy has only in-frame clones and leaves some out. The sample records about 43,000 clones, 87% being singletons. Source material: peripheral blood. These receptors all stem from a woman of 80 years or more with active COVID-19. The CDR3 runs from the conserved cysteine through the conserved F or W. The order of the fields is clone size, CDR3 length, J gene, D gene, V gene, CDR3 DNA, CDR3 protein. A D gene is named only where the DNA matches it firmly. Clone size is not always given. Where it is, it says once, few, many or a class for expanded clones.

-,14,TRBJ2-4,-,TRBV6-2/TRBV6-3,TGTGCCAGCAGCCTCGACAGGGCCAAAAACATTCAGTACTTC,CASSLDRAKNIQYF
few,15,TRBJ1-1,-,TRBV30,TGTGCCTGGACCTCAAAGACAGGAGGAGCCACTGAAGCTTTCTTT,CAWTSKTGGATEAFF
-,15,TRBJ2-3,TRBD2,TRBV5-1,TGCGCCAGCCGCGGGACCTCGACTAGCGGGGGCCGATTGTATTTT,CASRGTSTSGGRLYF
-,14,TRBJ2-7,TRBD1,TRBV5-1,TGCGCCAGCAGCGAGGACAGGGCCCTCGGGGAGCAGTACTTC,CASSEDRALGEQYF
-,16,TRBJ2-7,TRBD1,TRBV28,TGTGCCAGCAGTTTTTGGGACAGGGGGCCCTCCTACGAGCAGTACTTC,CASSFWDRGPSYEQYF
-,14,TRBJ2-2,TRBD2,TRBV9,TGTGCCAGCAAGGGACTAGCGGGCACCGGGGAGCTGTTTTTT,CASKGLAGTGELFF
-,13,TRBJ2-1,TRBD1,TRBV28,TGTGCCACCCGGGACAGACCATACAATGAGCAGTTCTTC,CATRDRPYNEQFF
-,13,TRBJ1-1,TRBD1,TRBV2,TGTGCCAGTCACCAGGGGGCTAACACTGAAGCTTTCTTT,CASHQGANTEAFF
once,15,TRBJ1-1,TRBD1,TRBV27,TGTGCCAGCAGTTTAAGGGGACAGAGGGGGACTGAAGCTTTCTTT,CASSLRGQRGTEAFF
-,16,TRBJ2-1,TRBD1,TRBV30,TGTGCCTGGAGTGTTAGGATGACAGGGAGACGCAATGAGCAGTTCTTC,CAWSVRMTGRRNEQFF
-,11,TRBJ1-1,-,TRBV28,TGTGCCAGCAAGGAGGGCACTGAAGCTTTCTTT,CASKEGTEAFF
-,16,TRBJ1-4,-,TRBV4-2,TGTGCCAGCAGCCCCCGGGTCGGAATCGCTAATGAAAAACTGTTTTTT,CASSPRVGIANEKLFF
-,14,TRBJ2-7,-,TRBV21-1,TGTGCCAGCAGCGTTCGAGCGGGGTCCTACGAGCAGTACTTC,CASSVRAGSYEQYF
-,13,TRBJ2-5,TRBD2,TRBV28,TGTGCCAGCAGACTAGCGGGGATAGAGACCCAGTACTTC,CASRLAGIETQYF
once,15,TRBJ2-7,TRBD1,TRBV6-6,TGTGCCAGCAGTTACTCACAGGGGCGAGGTTACGAGCAGTACTTC,CASSYSQGRGYEQYF
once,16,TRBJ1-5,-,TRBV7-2,TGTGCCAGCAGCTTAAGGGGCAGGTCTGGGTATCAGCCCCAGCATTTT,CASSLRGRSGYQPQHF
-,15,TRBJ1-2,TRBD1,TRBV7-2,TGTGCCAGCAGCCCACGCGGACAGGGTCGTGGTGGCTACACCTTC,CASSPRGQGRGGYTF
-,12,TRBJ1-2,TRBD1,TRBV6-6,TGTGCCAGCAGTCGGGACAGCTATGGCTACACCTTC,CASSRDSYGYTF
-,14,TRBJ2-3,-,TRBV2,TGTGCCGGTGACACCACCCGTAGCACAGATACGCAGTATTTT,CAGDTTRSTDTQYF
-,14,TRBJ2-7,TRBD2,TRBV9,TGTGCCAGCAGCGTAGGGGGGGGATCTACCGAGCAGTACTTC,CASSVGGGSTEQYF
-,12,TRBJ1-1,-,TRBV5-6,TGTGCCAGCAGCTTCAGGAACACTGAAGCTTTCTTT,CASSFRNTEAFF
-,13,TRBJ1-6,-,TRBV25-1,TGTGCCAGCAACAGCTACTATAATTCACCCCTCCACTTT,CASNSYYNSPLHF
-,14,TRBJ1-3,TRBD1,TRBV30,TGTGCCTGGAGCCTGGGACAGACTGGAAACACCATATATTTT,CAWSLGQTGNTIYF
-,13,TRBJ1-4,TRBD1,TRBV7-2,TGTGCCAGCAGCGCAGACAGGGGTGAAAAACTGTTTTTT,CASSADRGEKLFF
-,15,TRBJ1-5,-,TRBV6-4,TGTGCCAGCAGCCTTACAGCGGGTAATGGTCAGCCCCAGCATTTT,CASSLTAGNGQPQHF
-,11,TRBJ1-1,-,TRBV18,TGTGCCAGCTCACCCGACACTGAAGCTTTCTTT,CASSPDTEAFF
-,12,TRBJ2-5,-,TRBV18,TGTGCCAGCTCACCGTCCGAGGAGACCCAGTACTTC,CASSPSEETQYF
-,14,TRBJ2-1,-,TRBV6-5,TGTGCCAGCCAAACCTGGGACAAGAATCATGAGCAGTTCTTC,CASQTWDKNHEQFF
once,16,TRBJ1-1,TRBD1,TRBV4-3,TGCGCCAGCAGCCAAGGGACAGGGAAAATGAACACTGAAGCTTTCTTT,CASSQGTGKMNTEAFF
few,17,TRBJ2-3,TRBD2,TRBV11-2,TGTGCCAGCAGCCCCAGGAGGGACGGGGGGGCCGGAGATACGCAGTATTTT,CASSPRRDGGAGDTQYF
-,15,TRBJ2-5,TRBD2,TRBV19,TGTGCCAGTAGTCCTGGGACTAGCGGGGTCGAGACCCAGTACTTC,CASSPGTSGVETQYF
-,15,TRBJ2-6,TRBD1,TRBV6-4,TGTGCCAGCAGTGCAGGGGGCTATGGGGCCAACGTCCTGACTTTC,CASSAGGYGANVLTF
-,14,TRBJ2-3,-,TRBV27,TGTGCCAGCAGTCGCAGTTGGGGGCCAGATACGCAGTATTTT,CASSRSWGPDTQYF
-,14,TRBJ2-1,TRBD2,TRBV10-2,TGCGCCATCGGAGATAGCGGGGAATACAATGAGCAGTTCTTC,CAIGDSGEYNEQFF
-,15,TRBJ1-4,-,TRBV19,TGTGCCAGTAACTCGCCACAGGGAACTAATGAAAAACTGTTTTTT,CASNSPQGTNEKLFF
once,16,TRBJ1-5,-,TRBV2,TGTGCCAGCAGTGGGAGGGGGGGCCCTGGCAATCAGCCCCAGCATTTT,CASSGRGGPGNQPQHF
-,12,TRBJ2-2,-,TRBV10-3,TGTGCCATCAGTGTAAACACCGGGGAGCTGTTTTTT,CAISVNTGELFF
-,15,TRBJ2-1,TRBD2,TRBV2,TGTGCCAGCAGCATCTCATGGGGGGGGTACAATGAGCAGTTCTTC,CASSISWGGYNEQFF
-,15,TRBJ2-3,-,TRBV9,TGTGCCAGCAGCCCCCGAGGGGACTTCACAGATACGCAGTATTTT,CASSPRGDFTDTQYF
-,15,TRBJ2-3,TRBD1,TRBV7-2,TGTGCCAGCAGCGTTCGGACAGGGCAACCAGATACGCAGTATTTT,CASSVRTGQPDTQYF
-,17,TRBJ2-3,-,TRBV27,TGTGCCAGCAGTCCCCCGACAGGTTTTCATTCCACAGATACGCAGTATTTT,CASSPPTGFHSTDTQYF
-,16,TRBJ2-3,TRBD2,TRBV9,TGTGCCAGCAGCGTAGAGTTGCGGGGGGGCACAGATACGCAGTATTTT,CASSVELRGGTDTQYF
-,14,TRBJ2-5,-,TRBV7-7,TGTGCTAGCAGCCCCGTGGGCAACCAAGAGACCCAGTACTTC,CASSPVGNQETQYF
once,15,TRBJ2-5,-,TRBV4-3,TGCGCCAGCAGCCAAGGTTTCGGTTACCAAGAGACCCAGTACTTC,CASSQGFGYQETQYF
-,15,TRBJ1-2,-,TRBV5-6,TGTGCCAGCAGCCCCACCCTACAGGTGAACTATGGCTACACCTTC,CASSPTLQVNYGYTF
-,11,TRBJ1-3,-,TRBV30,TGTGCCTCCCGTAGTGGAAACACCATATATTTT,CASRSGNTIYF
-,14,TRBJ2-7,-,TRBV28,TGTGCCAGCACCAAAGACCAGGGTTTGGGGGAGCAGTACTTC,CASTKDQGLGEQYF
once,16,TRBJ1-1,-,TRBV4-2,TGTGCCAGCAGCCAAGTCGGGGGGCCACTGAACACTGAAGCTTTCTTT,CASSQVGGPLNTEAFF
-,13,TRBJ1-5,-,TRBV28,TGTGCCAGCTACCCAGGCAGCAATCAGCCCCAGCATTTT,CASYPGSNQPQHF
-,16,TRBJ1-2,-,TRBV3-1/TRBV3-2,TGTGCCAGCAGCCGACCTCTGGGGGCTCAGAACTATGGCTACACCTTC,CASSRPLGAQNYGYTF
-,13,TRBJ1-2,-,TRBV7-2,TGTGCCAGCAGCTGGGCCTCGAACTATGGCTACACCTTC,CASSWASNYGYTF
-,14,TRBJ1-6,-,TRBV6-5,TGTGCCAGCAGTCGAGGAGGGGATAATTCACCCCTCCACTTT,CASSRGGDNSPLHF